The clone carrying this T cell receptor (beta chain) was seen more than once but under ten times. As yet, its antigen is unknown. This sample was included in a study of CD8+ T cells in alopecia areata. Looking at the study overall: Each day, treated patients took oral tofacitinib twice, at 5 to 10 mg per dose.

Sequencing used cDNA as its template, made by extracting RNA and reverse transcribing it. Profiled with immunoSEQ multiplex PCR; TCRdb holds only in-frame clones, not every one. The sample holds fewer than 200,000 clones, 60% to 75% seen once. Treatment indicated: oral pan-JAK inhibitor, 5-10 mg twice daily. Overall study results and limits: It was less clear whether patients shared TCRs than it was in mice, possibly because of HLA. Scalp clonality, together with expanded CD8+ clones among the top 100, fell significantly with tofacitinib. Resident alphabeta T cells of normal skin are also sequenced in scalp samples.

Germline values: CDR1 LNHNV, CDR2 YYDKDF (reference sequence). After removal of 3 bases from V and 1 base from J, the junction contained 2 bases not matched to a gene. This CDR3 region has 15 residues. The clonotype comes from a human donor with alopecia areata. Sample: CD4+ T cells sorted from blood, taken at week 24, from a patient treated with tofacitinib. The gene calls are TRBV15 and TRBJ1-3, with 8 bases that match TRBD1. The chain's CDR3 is CATSSGTGSGNTIYF. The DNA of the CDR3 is TGTGCCACCAGCAGCGGGACAGGATCTGGAAACACCATATATTTT.